Each of the 16 T cell receptor beta chains below was sequenced from the same sample in a study of blood T cell repertoires in COVID-19. Produced via immunoSEQ multiplex PCR; TCRdb's table is partial and in-frame only. Among some 260,000 clones listed, roughly 88% were seen once. The sample taken for sequencing was peripheral blood. Receptors originate from a human donor in a cohort sampled during active COVID-19.

About this clone: This specimen includes other DNA sequences encoding the same CDR3. The V and J genes are TRBV5-1 and TRBJ1-3, with 10 bases identical to TRBD1. V was pared by 4 bases and J by 0 bases, with 1 base of the junction left unmatched. Germline CDR1 reads SGHRS; CDR2 reads YFSETQ. This CDR3 spans 15 amino acids. The CDR3 here is CASSRTGGSGNTIYF. CDR3 in DNA: TGCGCCAGCAGCAGGACAGGGGGCTCTGGAAACACCATATATTTT.

The chain carries TRBV27 and TRBJ2-7, with TRBD2 matching over 9 bases. The CDR3 runs to 14 residues. The junction had 2 bases not matched to a gene; V was cut back by 3 bases and J by 2 bases. CDR1 is MNHEY and CDR2 is SMNVEV in the germline V gene (reference sequence). The CDR3 bases are TGTGCCAGCAGTTTGGGACTAGCAGCCTACGAGCAGTACTTC. Amino acid sequence: CASSLGLAAYEQYF.

The chain joins TRBV18 to TRBJ1-2; 7 bases are shared with TRBD1. V lost 3 bases and J lost 3; bases outside the gene matches: 4. The length of the CDR3 is 14 residues. The germline gives CDR1 KGHSH, CDR2 LQKENI. The CDR3 protein is CASSPDRSYYGYTF. The DNA for the CDR3 is TGTGCCAGCTCACCGGACAGGTCTTACTATGGCTACACCTTC.

This clone has a handful of counts. The chain couples TRBV30 to TRBJ2-1, with 12 bases lining up with TRBD2. The CDR3 loop spans 10 amino acids. Germline-derived CDR1 and CDR2 are GTSNPN and SVGIG (reference sequence). Trimming took 7 bases from V and 12 from J; bases not matched to a gene: 1. DNA for the CDR3: TGTGCCTCGGGACTAGCGGGGCAGTTCTTC. It specifies CASGLAGQFF.

J is TRBJ1-5 and V is TRBV15; 7 nucleotides align to TRBD1. The CDR3 extends over 15 amino acids. From germline, CDR1 is LNHNV and CDR2 YYDKDF (reference sequence). V was pared by 5 bases and J by 1 base, with 5 bases of the junction left unmatched. CDR3 coding DNA: TGTGCCACCAGCCCGGAGACAGGGAGCAATCAGCCCCAGCATTTT. Protein: CATSPETGSNQPQHF. The entire variable domain, with the rest obtained from reference TRBV15 and TRBJ1-5, is as follows: DAMVIQNPRYQVTQFGKPVTLSCSQTLNHNVMYWYQQKSSQAPKLLFHYYDKDFNNEADTPDNFQSRRPNTSFCFLDIRSPGLGDTAMYLCATSPETGSNQPQHFGDGTRLSIL.

The J gene is TRBJ2-7, the V gene TRBV5-1; D may be TRBD1 (5 bases). From germline, CDR1 is SGHRS and CDR2 YFSETQ. The V and J ends lost 4 bases and 2 bases respectively, with 22 bases between them. This CDR3 has 17 residues. The CDR3 DNA follows: TGCGCCAGCAGCACCCAGGCCCAGGGCCTAAGTCCCTACGAGCAGTACTTC. Residues: CASSTQAQGLSPYEQYF.

CDR3 coding DNA: TGTGCCAGCAGTCCACAGGGGAACACCATATATTTT. Its translation is CASSPQGNTIYF. The chain has TRBV6-5 and TRBJ1-3; 7 bases align to TRBD1. The CDR3 has 12 amino acids. In germline, CDR1 is MNHEY, CDR2 SVGAGI. V was pared by 5 bases and J by 7 bases, with 2 bases of the junction left unmatched.

The V call is TRBV12-3 or TRBV12-4, the J call TRBJ1-1; D possibly corresponds to TRBD1 (5 bases). V was cut by 7 bases and J by 2 bases, with 11 bases left in between. The CDR3 has 13 residues. For the CDR3, the DNA is TGTGCCAGCAACCTAGGGGTTAACACTGAAGCTTTCTTT. Translated: CASNLGVNTEAFF.

The genes are TRBV7-8 and TRBJ2-7; 10 bases are shared with TRBD1. The CDR3 has 17 amino acids. Germline lookup yields CDR1 SGHVS and CDR2 FQNEAQ. The junction had 12 bases not matched to a gene; V was cut back by 6 bases and J by 1 base. The DNA for the CDR3 is TGTGCCAGCAGACTACGAAGGGACAGGGGAGGTTCCTACGAGCAGTACTTC. The encoded protein is CASRLRRDRGGSYEQYF.

The chain carries TRBV7-9 and TRBJ1-6; 7 positions match TRBD1. J gave up 10 bases and V 1 base, and 4 bases lay outside the gene matches. The CDR3 contains 14 residues. Germline lookup yields CDR1 SEHNR and CDR2 FQNEAQ (reference sequence). The DNA of the CDR3 is TGTGCCAGCAGCTTAGATAGCAGGGGGTCACCCCTCCACTTT. Residues: CASSLDSRGSPLHF.

The rearrangement uses TRBV15 and TRBJ2-7; 9 bases are a match to TRBD1. In germline, CDR1 is LNHNV, CDR2 YYDKDF (reference sequence). This CDR3 region has 15 residues. Germline trimming cut 5 bases from V and 4 bases from J; bases unmatched to any gene: 9. This CDR3 is CATSPSGQGSYEQYF. In nucleotides, the CDR3 is TGTGCCACCAGCCCCTCCGGACAGGGGTCTTACGAGCAGTACTTC.

The J gene is TRBJ2-1, the V gene TRBV4-3; TRBD2 is a possible D gene (5 bases). Trimming cost V 1 base and J 5 bases, with 21 bases left between them. The CDR3 contains 18 residues. Germline V CDR1 and CDR2: LGHNA, YSLEER. The CDR3 DNA is TGCGCCAGCAGCCAAGTAAAGATGAGTCGGGAAGTTGACAATGAGCAGTTCTTC. This gives the protein CASSQVKMSREVDNEQFF.

The V gene is TRBV5-1, the J gene TRBJ1-5, with a possible D match to TRBD1 (5 bases). Germline values: CDR1 SGHRS, CDR2 YFSETQ. With 0 bases removed from V and 7 bases from J, the gap between germline ends came to 14 bases. The CDR3 consists of 15 residues. The CDR3 sequence: CASSLVGGERQPQHF. Here the CDR3 DNA reads TGCGCCAGCAGCTTGGTGGGGGGAGAGAGGCAGCCCCAGCATTTT.

The CDR3 loop is CASSPGSGYEQYF. CDR3 nucleotides: TGTGCCAGCTCCCCCGGGAGTGGCTACGAGCAGTACTTC. The V gene is TRBV7-8, the J gene TRBJ2-7; a weak D match, TRBD2 (6 bases). This CDR3 comprises 13 residues. V was shortened by 8 bases and J by 3 bases, with 14 bases between the two germline ends. Germline V gene lookup returns CDR1 SGHVS and CDR2 FQNEAQ. The variable domain in full, completed from reference TRBV7-8 and TRBJ2-7, reads GAGVSQSPRYKVAKRGQDVALRCDPISGHVSLFWYQQALGQGPEFLTYFQNEAQLDKSGLPSDRFFAERPEGSVSTLKIQRTQQEDSAVYLCASSPGSGYEQYFGPGTRLTVT.

In its sample, this clone was seen a few times. J is TRBJ2-5 and V is TRBV27, with 8 bases identical to TRBD2. Trimming took 7 bases from V and 3 from J; bases not matched to a gene: 13. Germline V CDR1 and CDR2: MNHEY, SMNVEV (reference sequence). The CDR3 totals 16 residues. The CDR3 sequence: CASTVRGGPGEETQYF. The CDR3 bases are TGTGCCAGCACTGTCCGGGGGGGCCCAGGGGAAGAGACCCAGTACTTC.

The J gene is TRBJ2-7, the V gene TRBV27; the D is unclear. The CDR3 is 15 residues long. V was cut by 5 bases and J by 0 bases, with 14 bases left in between. Germline V gene data show CDR1 as MNHEY and CDR2 as SMNVEV (reference sequence). CDR3 DNA sequence: TGTGCCAGCAGTCTCCAATACGAGTCCTCCTACGAGCAGTACTTC. The encoded protein is CASSLQYESSYEQYF.